This TCR beta chain was recovered during a study of technical replicates of blood from several donors. Assay: immunoSEQ multiplex PCR; the TCRdb copy retains only in-frame clones and omits some. The table includes about 100,000 clones, roughly 94% detected once. V dropped 4 bases and J dropped 0; count of bases not matched to a gene: 4. The CDR3 loop spans 14 amino acids. Looked up from germline, CDR1 is SGHRS and CDR2 is YFSETQ. The source is a human donor in good health. V is TRBV5-1 and J is TRBJ2-7; 7 nucleotides line up with TRBD1. Sequencing was carried out using T cells isolated from PBMCs. CDR3 DNA sequence: TGCGCCAGCAGCCTCCGGGACAGCTCCTACGAGCAGTACTTC. As protein: CASSLRDSSYEQYF.